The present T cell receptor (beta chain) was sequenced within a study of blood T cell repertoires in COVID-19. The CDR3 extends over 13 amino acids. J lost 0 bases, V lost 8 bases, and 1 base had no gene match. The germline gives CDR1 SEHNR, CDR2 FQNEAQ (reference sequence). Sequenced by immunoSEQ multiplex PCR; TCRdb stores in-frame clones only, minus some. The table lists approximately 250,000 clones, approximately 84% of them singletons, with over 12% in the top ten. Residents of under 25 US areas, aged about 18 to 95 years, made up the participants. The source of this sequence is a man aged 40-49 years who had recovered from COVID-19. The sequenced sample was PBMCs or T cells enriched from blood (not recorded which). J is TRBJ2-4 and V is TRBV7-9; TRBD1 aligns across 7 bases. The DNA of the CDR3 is TGTGCCAGCGGGACAGTAGCCAAAAACATTCAGTACTTC. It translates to CASGTVAKNIQYF. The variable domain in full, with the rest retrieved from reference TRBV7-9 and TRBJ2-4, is DTGVSQNPRHKITKRGQNVTFRCDPISEHNRLYWYRQTLGQGPEFLTYFQNEAQLEKSRLLSDRFSAERPKGSFSTLEIQRTEQGDSAMYLCASGTVAKNIQYFGAGTRLSVL.